This T cell receptor (beta chain) was identified during a study of blood T cell repertoires in COVID-19 (dated by TCRdb to between 2020 and 2021). Context from the whole study: Samples covering the acute and convalescent phases of COVID-19 were provided by collaborators in the United States, Italy and Spain. HLA class I and class II types, where available, came from metadata supplied by the sample provider rather than from assay-based typing. The prospective study material was composed of cDNA or gDNA derived from T cells, B-cell-depleted T cells, or PBMCs. Samples came from the ongoing ImmuneRACE study (first 160 participants) plus 1,254 subjects from 6 global collaborators. The dataset comprised deeply sampled blood TCRbeta repertoires from subjects exposed to, actively infected with, or recovered from COVID-19. Sample metadata almost always included a de-identified subject ID, COVID-19 status, age in years and sex. The repertoires were made available in a free public database intended to serve as a resource for research on the immune response to SARS-CoV-2.

This clone showed up just a few times. Its specific antigen is unknown. There are no base qualities to consult, and no much larger clone falls within one base. One collaborating source in Seattle enrolled patients during active infection and followed them longitudinally through the course of disease. Each collaborating institution followed its own protocols to collect whole blood in K2EDTA tubes. For TCRbeta analysis, collaborators shipped samples as frozen whole blood, isolated PBMCs, or DNA extracted from either of those sample types. TCRbeta CDR3 regions were amplified from genomic DNA by means of the immunoSEQ Assay, a bias-controlled multiplex PCR. The published analysis was carried out like this. Nucleated cell counts per sample were estimated from amplification of reference gene primers within the assay. To quantify the absolute abundance of each unique TCRbeta CDR3 rearrangement, sequence reads were collapsed and filtered. For each sample, productive Simpson clonality was calculated by taking the square root of Simpson's diversity index across productive rearrangements. This immuneACCESS table, as held by TCRdb, lists in-frame sequences with V and J called but not all clones. Of the missing ones, under half trace to an unresolved V gene in checked studies; the others have no known cause. D and trimming come from the DNA, and the V and J calls and clone size come from that table. The table for this sample lists over 130,000 clones; 84% of them were counted only once. Clones ranked in the top ten supply around 9.5% of the sample.

Paper-wide results and their limitations: How much clinical and demographic metadata was included differed by source and by participant, and the metadata was provided uncurated.

Trimmed from V: 6 bases; trimmed from J: 0 bases; junction bases lacking a gene match: 0. The CDR1 and CDR2 encoded by the germline V gene (reference sequence) are MNHEY and SMNVEV. Taken from cysteine to phenylalanine, the CDR3 has 14 residues. Of the read, only the CDR3 DNA is kept; its 42 bases are in frame from base 1. This clonotype originated in a man in his thirties or forties with COVID-19, enrolled during active disease. Source material: peripheral blood. The chain employs TRBV27 and TRBJ2-2, and 8 junctional nucleotides match TRBD2. The DNA sequence follows: TGTGCCAGCAGAGCGGGGGCGAACACCGGGGAGCTGTTTTTT. Translated, it reads CASRAGANTGELFF.